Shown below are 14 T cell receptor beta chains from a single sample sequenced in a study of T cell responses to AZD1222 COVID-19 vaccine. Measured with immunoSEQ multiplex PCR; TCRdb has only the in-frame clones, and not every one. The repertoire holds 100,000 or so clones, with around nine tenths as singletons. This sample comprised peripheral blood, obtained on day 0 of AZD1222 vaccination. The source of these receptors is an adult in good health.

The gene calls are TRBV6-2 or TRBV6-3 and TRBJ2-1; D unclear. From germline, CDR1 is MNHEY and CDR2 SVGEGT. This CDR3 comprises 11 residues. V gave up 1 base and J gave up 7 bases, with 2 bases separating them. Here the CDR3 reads CASSYLNEQFF. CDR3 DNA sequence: TGTGCCAGCAGTTACTTAAATGAGCAGTTCTTC.

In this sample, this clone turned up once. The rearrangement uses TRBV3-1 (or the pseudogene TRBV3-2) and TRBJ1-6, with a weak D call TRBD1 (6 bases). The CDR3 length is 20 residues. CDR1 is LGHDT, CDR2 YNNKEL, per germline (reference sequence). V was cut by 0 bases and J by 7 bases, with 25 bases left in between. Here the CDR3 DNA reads TGTGCCAGCAGCCAAGATCGGGCAGGACAGACCTCTACGGGAAATTCACCCCTCCACTTT. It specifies CASSQDRAGQTSTGNSPLHF.

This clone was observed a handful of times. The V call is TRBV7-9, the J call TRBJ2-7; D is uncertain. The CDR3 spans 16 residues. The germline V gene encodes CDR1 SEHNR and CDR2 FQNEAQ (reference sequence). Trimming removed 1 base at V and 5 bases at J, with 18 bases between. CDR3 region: CASSLGTTSRAHEQYF. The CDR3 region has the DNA TGTGCCAGCAGCTTAGGTACCACGAGTAGGGCTCACGAGCAGTACTTC.

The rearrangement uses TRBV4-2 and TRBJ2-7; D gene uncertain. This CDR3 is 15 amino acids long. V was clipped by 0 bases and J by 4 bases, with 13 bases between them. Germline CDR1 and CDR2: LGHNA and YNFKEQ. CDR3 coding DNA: TGTGCCAGCAGCCAAGATGCTTTTCTGAGTTACGAGCAGTACTTC. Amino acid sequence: CASSQDAFLSYEQYF.

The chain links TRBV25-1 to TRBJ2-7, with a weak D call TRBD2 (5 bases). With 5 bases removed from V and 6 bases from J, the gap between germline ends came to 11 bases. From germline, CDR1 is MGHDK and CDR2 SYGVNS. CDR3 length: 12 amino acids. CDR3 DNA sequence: TGTGCCAGCAGTTTCCCCGGAGGCGAGCAGTACTTC. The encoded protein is CASSFPGGEQYF.

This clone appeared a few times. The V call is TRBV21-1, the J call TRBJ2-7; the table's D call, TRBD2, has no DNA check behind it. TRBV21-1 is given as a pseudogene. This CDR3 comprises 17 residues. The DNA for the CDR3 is TGTGCCAGCAGCCCATGTGAGCGGGACACCCACTACTACGAGCAGTACTTC. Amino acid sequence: CASSPCERDTHYYEQYF.

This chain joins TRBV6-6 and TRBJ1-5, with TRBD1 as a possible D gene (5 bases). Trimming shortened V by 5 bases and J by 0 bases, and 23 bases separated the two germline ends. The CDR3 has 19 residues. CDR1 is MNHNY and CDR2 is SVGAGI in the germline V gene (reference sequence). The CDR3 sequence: CASSPTGTGVLYSNQPQHF. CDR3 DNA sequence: TGTGCCAGCAGTCCCACCGGGACTGGCGTCCTTTATAGCAATCAGCCCCAGCATTTT.

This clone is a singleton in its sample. CDR3: CASSRGSVDYGYTF. The CDR3 coding sequence is TGTGCCAGCAGCAGGGGATCTGTGGACTATGGCTACACCTTC. The genes are TRBV3-1 (or the pseudogene TRBV3-2) and TRBJ1-2; a weak D match, TRBD1 (5 bases). V lost 5 bases to trimming and J lost 3 bases, with 13 bases between them. From germline, CDR1 is LGHDT and CDR2 YNNKEL (reference sequence). The CDR3 covers 14 residues.

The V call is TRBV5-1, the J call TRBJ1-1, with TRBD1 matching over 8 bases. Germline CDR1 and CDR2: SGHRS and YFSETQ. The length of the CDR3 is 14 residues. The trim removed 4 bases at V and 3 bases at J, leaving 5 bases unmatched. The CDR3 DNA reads TGCGCCAGCAGCGCTGGGACAGGTTACACTGAAGCTTTCTTT. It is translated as CASSAGTGYTEAFF.

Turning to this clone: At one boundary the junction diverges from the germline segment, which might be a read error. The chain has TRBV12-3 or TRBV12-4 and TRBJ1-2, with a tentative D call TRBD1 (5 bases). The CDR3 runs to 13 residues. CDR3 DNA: TGTGCCAGCAGGGGGGGAGAGGTTTCGGTTCTCATCTTC. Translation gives CASRGGEVSVLIF.

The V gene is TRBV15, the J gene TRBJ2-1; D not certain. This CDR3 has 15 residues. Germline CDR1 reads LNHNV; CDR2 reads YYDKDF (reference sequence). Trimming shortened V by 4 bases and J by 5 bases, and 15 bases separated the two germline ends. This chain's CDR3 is CATSKLSNFDNEQFF. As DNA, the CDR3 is TGTGCCACCAGCAAGTTGAGCAATTTCGACAATGAGCAGTTCTTC. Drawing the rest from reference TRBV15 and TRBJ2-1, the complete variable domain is DAMVIQNPRYQVTQFGKPVTLSCSQTLNHNVMYWYQQKSSQAPKLLFHYYDKDFNNEADTPDNFQSRRPNTSFCFLDIRSPGLGDTAMYLCATSKLSNFDNEQFFGPGTRLTVL.

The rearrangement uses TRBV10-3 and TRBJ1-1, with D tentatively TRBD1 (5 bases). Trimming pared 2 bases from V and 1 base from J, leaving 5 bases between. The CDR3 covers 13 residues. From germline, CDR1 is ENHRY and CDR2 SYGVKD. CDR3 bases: TGTGCCATCAGTGAGACAGGGAACACTGAAGCTTTCTTT. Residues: CAISETGNTEAFF.

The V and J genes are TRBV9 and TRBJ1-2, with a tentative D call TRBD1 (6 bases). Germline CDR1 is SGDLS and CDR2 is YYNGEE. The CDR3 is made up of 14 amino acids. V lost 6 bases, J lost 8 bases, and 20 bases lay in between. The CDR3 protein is CASNPLTGPGGYTF. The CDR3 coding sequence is TGTGCCAGCAACCCACTTACAGGGCCGGGCGGCTACACCTTC.

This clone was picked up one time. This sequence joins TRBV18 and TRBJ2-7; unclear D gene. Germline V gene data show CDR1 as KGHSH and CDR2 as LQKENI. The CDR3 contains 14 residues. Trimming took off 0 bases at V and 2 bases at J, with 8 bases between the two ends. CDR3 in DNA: TGTGCCAGCTCACCACCGGCGGAAACCTACGAGCAGTACTTC. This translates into CASSPPAETYEQYF. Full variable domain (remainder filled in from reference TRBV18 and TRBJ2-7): NAGVMQNPRHLVRRRGQEARLRCSPMKGHSHVYWYRQLPEEGLKFMVYLQKENIIDESGMPKERFSAEFPKEGPSILRIQQVVRGDSAAYFCASSPPAETYEQYFGPGTRLTVT.